Sequencing of this T cell receptor beta chain was carried out in a study of beta chain features in type 1 diabetes. Per the germline V gene, CDR1 is MNHNY and CDR2 is SVGAGI (reference sequence). The V and J ends lost 4 bases and 1 base respectively, with 10 bases between them. The CDR3 covers 14 residues. Reverse transcribing all isolated RNA meant expressed TCRB transcripts were sequenced. Here immunoSEQ multiplex PCR was the method, and the copy in TCRdb shows in-frame clones only, minus some. Among over 100,000 clones listed, under 40% were seen once. This clonotype originated in a woman under 30 in good health. The material sequenced was stem cell memory CD4+ T cells from blood. The gene calls are TRBV6-6 and TRBJ1-1; possibly TRBD1 for D (6 bases). The CDR3 DNA reads as TGTGCCAGCAGTTTCGCGACAGGGAACACTGAAGCTTTCTTT. As protein: CASSFATGNTEAFF.